This T cell receptor (beta chain) was found in a study of cytomegalovirus exposure and HLA in healthy donors. General study points: In a later analysis, across HLA loci, associated TCR counts were highest for DRB1, lowest for HLA-C. Immune exposure was documented only through CMV serostatus. Follow-up analysis later connected one missense variant in DCLRE1C with trimming of TCR beta V- and J-genes. Testing in vitro showed a few CMV-associated chains specific for CMV antigens.

Concerning this clone: What it binds is not known.

A multiplex PCR was run with 60 Vbeta primers and 13 Jbeta primers. Only in-frame clones appear in the TCRdb table, and some are missing; sequencing was by immunoSEQ multiplex PCR. Of 95,000 to 100,000 clones listed, under 85% are singletons. The material sequenced was PBMCs. This TCR derives from a man aged 35-49 years in good health and CMV-seronegative.

The CDR3 nucleotides read TGTGCCAGCTCACCAGAACGACAGCTTACTAACTATGGCTACACCTTC. This sequence encodes CASSPERQLTNYGYTF. The chain links TRBV18 to TRBJ1-2; maybe TRBD1 (5 bases). The CDR3 runs to 16 residues. V gave up 2 bases and J gave up 0 bases, with 13 bases separating them. From germline, CDR1 is KGHSH and CDR2 LQKENI.